The present T cell receptor beta chain was sequenced within a study of cytomegalovirus exposure and HLA in healthy donors. Overall study results and limits: Specificity of three CMV-associated chains for CMV antigens was verified in vitro. There was a cluster of highly shared sequence variants that was likely a sequencing artifact. Donor immune exposure was known only as CMV serostatus. With later analysis, a missense DCLRE1C variant became linked to TCR beta V- and J-gene trimming.

As for this clone: The antigen is undetermined.

The CDR3 consists of 14 residues. Germline values: CDR1 SGHDT, CDR2 YYEEEE. Unmatched junction bases numbered 8, after V lost 3 bases and J lost 6 bases. Amplification used 60 Vbeta primers and 13 Jbeta primers. Method: immunoSEQ multiplex PCR; TCRdb's copy keeps in-frame clones and lacks some. The sample lists about 98,000 clones; 60% to 80% were seen once. The receptor's source is a male donor in good health and CMV-seropositive. This chain uses TRBV5-6 with TRBJ1-2, with 7 bases aligning to TRBD1. Input material: PBMCs. Here the CDR3 DNA reads TGTGCCAGCAGCTCGCAGGGGGTGAACGATGGCTACACCTTC. Encoded protein: CASSSQGVNDGYTF.